Described below is a single T cell receptor beta chain sequence and its context. Authors' analysis steps: Cell counts per sample came from amplifying reference gene primers. Measured with immunoSEQ multiplex PCR; TCRdb has only the in-frame clones, and not every one. D and trimming come from the DNA, and the V and J calls and clone size come from that table. The profile shows 110,000 or so clones, 70% to 80% of them singletons. This sample was taken from a study of blood T cell repertoires in COVID-19. Study details: Samples representing acute and convalescent COVID-19 were sourced from the United States, Italy and Spain. Sources were T cells, B-cell-depleted T cells, or PBMCs; the material itself was cDNA or gDNA.

In germline, CDR1 is ENHRY, CDR2 SYGVKD. J gave up 3 bases and V 8 bases, and 14 bases lay outside the gene matches. The CDR3 has 16 amino acids. This rearrangement joins TRBV10-3 to TRBJ2-3, with TRBD2 identical over 7 bases. Sequenced material: peripheral blood. The origin of this receptor is a man aged 50 to 59 with acute or convalescent COVID-19. The CDR3 region is CAIGEQGTGGTDTQYF. The CDR3, as DNA: TGTGCCATCGGGGAACAAGGGACGGGGGGAACAGATACGCAGTATTTT.